This T cell receptor (beta chain) comes out of a study of long-term antiretroviral therapy in people with HIV. Looking at the study overall: Some samples came about a decade before the 2015 immediate-ART recommendation, and these were the earliest.

It was version v3.0 of the immunoSEQ assay that was run at survey level. Assay: immunoSEQ multiplex PCR; the TCRdb copy retains only in-frame clones and omits some. The table lists about 23,000 clones, approximately 80% of them singletons, with 12% in the top ten. As regards this clone: The antigen remains undetermined.

PBMC samples from each donor numbered at least one pre-ART and at least two post-ART. Regarding the study as a whole: Clones showing expansion before ART dominated the repertoire at all time points. Repertoires from HIV showed CDR3 length ranges narrower than those of controls.

This CDR3 has 17 amino acids. Losses at the gene ends were 0 bases for V and 2 bases for J; bases not matched to a gene: 8. In germline, CDR1 is SNHLY, CDR2 FYNNEI. The source is a man in his forties with HIV. This material consisted of unsorted PBMCs, taken 1.6 years after starting antiretroviral therapy. The chain combines TRBV2 with TRBJ2-3; 7 nucleotides agree with TRBD1. In DNA, the CDR3 is TGTGCCAGCAGTGAAGCGCTTCGAGGGGGCAACACAGATACGCAGTATTTT. Residues: CASSEALRGGNTDTQYF.